This paragraph covers one T cell receptor (beta chain) sequence. Its cognate antigen is unknown. This specimen comes from a study of T cell responses to AZD1222 COVID-19 vaccine. Recipients boosted at about 4 weeks or about 12 weeks are pooled. Findings and limits, study-wide: Most donors were white British, females outnumbered males, and clonal diversity was possibly underestimated. Unmutated variant regions are reportedly targeted by nearly half of spike-specific TCRs.

TCRdb's table, derived via immunoSEQ multiplex PCR, lists solely in-frame clones and lacks some. The sample shows about 110,000 clones, 70% to 90% of them seen only once. The clonotype comes from an adult who received the AZD1222 COVID-19 vaccine. The sample was peripheral blood, taken 28 days after the second AZD1222 dose.

The CDR3 is CASSPLAGGLVGELFF. The CDR3 DNA reads as TGTGCCAGCAGCCCTTTAGCGGGGGGGCTTGTCGGGGAGCTGTTTTTT. The chain combines TRBV11-1 with TRBJ2-2, with 11 bases lining up with TRBD2. CDR3 length: 16 amino acids. V shed 5 bases and J 7 bases; nucleotides not matched to a gene: 9. From germline, CDR1 is SGHAT and CDR2 FQDESV (reference sequence).